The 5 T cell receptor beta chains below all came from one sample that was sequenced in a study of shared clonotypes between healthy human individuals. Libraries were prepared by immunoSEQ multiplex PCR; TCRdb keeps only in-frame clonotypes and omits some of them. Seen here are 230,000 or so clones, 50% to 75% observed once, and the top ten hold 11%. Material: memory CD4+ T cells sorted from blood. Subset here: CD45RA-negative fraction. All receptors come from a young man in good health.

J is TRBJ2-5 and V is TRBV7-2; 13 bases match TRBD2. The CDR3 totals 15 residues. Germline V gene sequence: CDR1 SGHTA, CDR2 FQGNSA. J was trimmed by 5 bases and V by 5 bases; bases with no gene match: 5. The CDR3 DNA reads TGTGCCAGCAGCCCGACTAGCGGGAGGAGGGAGACCCAGTACTTC. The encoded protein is CASSPTSGRRETQYF.

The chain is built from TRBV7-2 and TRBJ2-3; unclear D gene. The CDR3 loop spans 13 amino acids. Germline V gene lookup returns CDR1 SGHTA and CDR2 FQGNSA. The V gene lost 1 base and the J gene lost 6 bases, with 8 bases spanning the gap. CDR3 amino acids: CASSLVSGDTQYF. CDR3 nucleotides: TGTGCCAGCAGCTTAGTGTCCGGTGATACGCAGTATTTT.

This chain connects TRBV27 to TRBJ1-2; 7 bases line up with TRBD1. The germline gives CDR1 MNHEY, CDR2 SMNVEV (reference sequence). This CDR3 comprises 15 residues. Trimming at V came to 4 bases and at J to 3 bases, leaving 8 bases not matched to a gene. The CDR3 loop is CASSSWTGPDYGYTF. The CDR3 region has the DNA TGTGCCAGCAGTTCTTGGACAGGACCCGACTATGGCTACACCTTC.

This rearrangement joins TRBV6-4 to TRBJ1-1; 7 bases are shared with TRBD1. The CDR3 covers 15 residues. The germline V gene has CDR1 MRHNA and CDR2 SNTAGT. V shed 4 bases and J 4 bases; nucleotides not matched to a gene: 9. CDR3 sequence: CASSAMQGGSTEAFF. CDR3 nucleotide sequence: TGTGCCAGCAGTGCCATGCAGGGGGGTAGCACTGAAGCTTTCTTT.

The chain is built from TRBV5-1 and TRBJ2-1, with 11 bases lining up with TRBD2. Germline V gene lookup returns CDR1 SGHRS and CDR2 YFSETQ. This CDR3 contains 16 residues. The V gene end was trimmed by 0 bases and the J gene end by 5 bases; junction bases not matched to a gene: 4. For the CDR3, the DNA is TGCGCCAGCAGCTTGGGGGGGACTAGCGGTAACAATGAGCAGTTCTTC. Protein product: CASSLGGTSGNNEQFF. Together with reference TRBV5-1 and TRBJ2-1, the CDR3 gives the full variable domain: KAGVTQTPRYLIKTRGQQVTLSCSPISGHRSVSWYQQTPGQGLQFLFEYFSETQRNKGNFPGRFSGRQFSNSRSEMNVSTLELGDSALYLCASSLGGTSGNNEQFFGPGTRLTVL.